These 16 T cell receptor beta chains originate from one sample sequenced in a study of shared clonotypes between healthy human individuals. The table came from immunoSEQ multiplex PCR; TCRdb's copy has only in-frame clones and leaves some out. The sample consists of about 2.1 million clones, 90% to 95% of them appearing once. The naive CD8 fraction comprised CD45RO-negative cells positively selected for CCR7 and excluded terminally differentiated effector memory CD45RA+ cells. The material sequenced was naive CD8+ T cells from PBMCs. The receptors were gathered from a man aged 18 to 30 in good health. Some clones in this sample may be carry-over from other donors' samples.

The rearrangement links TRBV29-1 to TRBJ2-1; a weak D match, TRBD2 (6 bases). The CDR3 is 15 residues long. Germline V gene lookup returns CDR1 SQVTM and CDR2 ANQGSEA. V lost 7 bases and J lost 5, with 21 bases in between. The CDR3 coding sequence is TGCAGCGCTGCAGGCGTGAGACTAGGTCACAATGAGCAGTTCTTC. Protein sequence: CSAAGVRLGHNEQFF.

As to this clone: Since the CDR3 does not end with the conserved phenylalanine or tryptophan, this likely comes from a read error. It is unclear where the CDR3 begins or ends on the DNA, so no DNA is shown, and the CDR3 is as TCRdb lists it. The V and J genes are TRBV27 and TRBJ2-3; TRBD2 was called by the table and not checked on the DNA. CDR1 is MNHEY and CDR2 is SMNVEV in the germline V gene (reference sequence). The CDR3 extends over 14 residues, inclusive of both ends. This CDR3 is CASRSIGTSGMFAL.

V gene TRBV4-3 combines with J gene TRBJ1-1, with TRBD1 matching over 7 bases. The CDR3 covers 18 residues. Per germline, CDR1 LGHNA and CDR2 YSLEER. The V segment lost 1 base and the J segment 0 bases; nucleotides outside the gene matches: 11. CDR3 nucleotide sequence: TGCGCCAGCAGCCAAGGAGACCCCGGGACAGACATGAACACTGAAGCTTTCTTT. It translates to CASSQGDPGTDMNTEAFF.

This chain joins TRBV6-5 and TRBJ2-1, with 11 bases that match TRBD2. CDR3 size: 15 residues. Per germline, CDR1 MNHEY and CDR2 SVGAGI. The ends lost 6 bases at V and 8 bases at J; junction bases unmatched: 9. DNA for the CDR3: TGTGCCAGCAGGGAAATAGCGGGAGGGTGGCATGAGCAGTTCTTC. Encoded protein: CASREIAGGWHEQFF.

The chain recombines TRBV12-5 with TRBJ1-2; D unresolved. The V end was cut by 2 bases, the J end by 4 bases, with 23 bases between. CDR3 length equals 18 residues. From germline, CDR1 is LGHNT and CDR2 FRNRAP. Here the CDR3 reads CASGLPAQVGEEGYGYTF. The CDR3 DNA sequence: TGTGCTAGTGGTTTGCCGGCCCAAGTCGGGGAAGAAGGCTATGGCTACACCTTC.

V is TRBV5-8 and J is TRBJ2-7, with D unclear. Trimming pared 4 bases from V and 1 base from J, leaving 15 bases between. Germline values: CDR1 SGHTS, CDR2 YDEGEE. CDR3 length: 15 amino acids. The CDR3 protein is CASSRTPLPSYEQYF. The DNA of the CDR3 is TGTGCCAGCAGCAGGACCCCTCTCCCGTCCTACGAGCAGTACTTC.

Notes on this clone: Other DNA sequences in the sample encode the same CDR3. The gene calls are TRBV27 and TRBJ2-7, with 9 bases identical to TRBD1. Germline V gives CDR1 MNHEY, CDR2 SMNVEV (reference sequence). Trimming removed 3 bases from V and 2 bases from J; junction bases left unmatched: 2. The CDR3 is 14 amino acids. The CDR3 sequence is CASSFRDRAYEQYF. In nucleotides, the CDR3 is TGTGCCAGCAGTTTCCGGGACAGGGCCTACGAGCAGTACTTC.

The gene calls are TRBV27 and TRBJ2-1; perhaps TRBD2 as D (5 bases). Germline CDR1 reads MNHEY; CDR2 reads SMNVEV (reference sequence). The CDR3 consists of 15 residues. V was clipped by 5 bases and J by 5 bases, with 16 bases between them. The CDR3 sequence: CASSHRPPGDNEQFF. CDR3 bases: TGTGCCAGCAGTCATCGGCCCCCCGGGGACAATGAGCAGTTCTTC.

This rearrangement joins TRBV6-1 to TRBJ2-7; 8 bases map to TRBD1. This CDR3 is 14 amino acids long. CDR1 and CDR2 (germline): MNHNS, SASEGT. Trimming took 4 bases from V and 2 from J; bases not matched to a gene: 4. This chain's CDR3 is CASSGAGGTYEQYF. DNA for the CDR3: TGTGCCAGCAGTGGTGCAGGGGGCACCTACGAGCAGTACTTC.

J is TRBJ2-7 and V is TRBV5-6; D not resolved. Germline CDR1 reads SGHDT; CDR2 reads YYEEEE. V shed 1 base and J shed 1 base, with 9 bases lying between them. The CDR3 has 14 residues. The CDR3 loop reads CASSLQFLSYEQYF. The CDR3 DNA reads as TGTGCCAGCAGCTTGCAGTTTTTGTCCTACGAGCAGTACTTC.

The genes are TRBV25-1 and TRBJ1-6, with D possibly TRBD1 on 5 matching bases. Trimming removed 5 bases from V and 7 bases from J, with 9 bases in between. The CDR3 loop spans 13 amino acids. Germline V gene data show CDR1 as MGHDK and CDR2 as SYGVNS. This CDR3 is CASSLGENSPLHF. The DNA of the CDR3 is TGTGCCAGCAGTTTGGGGGAAAATTCACCCCTCCACTTT.

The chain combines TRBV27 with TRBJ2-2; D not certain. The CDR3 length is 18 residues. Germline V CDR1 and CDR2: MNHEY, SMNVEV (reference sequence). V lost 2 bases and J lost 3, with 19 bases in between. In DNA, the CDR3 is TGTGCCAGCAGTTTAAAGGGTCCCCAAGTGAGGTACACCGGGGAGCTGTTTTTT. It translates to CASSLKGPQVRYTGELFF.

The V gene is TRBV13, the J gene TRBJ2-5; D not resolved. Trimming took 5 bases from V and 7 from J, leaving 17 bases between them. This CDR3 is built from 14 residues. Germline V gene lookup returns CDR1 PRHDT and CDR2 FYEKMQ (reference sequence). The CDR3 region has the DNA TGTGCCAGCAGCCCGGACCTTCAACACGGGACCCAGTACTTC. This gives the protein CASSPDLQHGTQYF.

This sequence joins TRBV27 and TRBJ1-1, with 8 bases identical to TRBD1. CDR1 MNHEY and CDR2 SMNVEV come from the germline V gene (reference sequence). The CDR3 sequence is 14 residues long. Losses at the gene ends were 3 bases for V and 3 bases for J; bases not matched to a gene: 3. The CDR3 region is CASSFQGADTEAFF. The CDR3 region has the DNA TGTGCCAGCAGTTTCCAGGGGGCCGACACTGAAGCTTTCTTT.

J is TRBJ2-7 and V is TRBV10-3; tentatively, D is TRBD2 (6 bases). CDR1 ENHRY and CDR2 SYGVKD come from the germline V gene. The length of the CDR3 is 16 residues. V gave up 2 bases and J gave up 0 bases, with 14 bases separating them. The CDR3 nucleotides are TGTGCCATCAGTGAGCCCGGACCGGGAGTCTCCTACGAGCAGTACTTC. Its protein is CAISEPGPGVSYEQYF.

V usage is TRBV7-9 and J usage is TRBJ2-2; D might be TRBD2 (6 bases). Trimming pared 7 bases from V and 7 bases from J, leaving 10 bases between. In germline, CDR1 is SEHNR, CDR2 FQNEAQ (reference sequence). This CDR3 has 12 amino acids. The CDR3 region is CASTLARGELFF. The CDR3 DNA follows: TGTGCCAGCACTCTAGCGCGCGGGGAGCTGTTTTTT.